This TCR beta chain emerged from a study of cytomegalovirus exposure and HLA in healthy donors. Study-wide results and caveats: Many donors carried some public TCRs, although rarity characterized most TCR sequences. Sequencing depth roughly uniform across donors was assumed in presence/absence analyses. In a later analysis, TCR association rates varied by HLA locus: DRB1 most, HLA-C fewest.

The PCR had 60 Vbeta and 13 Jbeta primers. Libraries were prepared by immunoSEQ multiplex PCR; TCRdb keeps only in-frame clonotypes and omits some of them. The sample lists around 100,000 clones; around 77% were seen once. The sample holds a few counts of this clone. Its matching antigen is unknown. V lost 0 bases to trimming and J lost 6 bases; unmatched junction nucleotides: 4. Germline CDR1 is MGHRA and CDR2 is YSYEKL. The CDR3 is 16 residues long. Sequencing was carried out using PBMCs. The clonotype was recovered from a woman in her 30s in good health and CMV-seropositive. J is TRBJ1-5 and V is TRBV4-1, with 11 bases identical to TRBD1. The DNA of the CDR3 is TGCGCCAGCAGCCAAGAGGAGGGACAGGGGGGTCAGCCCCAGCATTTT. This codes for CASSQEEGQGGQPQHF.